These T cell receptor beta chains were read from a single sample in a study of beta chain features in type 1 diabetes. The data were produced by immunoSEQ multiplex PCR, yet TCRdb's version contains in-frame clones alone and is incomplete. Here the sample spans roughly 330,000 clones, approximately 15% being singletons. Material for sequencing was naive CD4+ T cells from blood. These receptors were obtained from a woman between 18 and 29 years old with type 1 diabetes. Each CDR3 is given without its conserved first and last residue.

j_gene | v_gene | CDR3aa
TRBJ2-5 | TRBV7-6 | ASSPRQGRETQY
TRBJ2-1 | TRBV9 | ASSVARLAPEQF
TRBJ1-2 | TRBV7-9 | ASSLGEYGYT
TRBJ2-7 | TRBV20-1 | SAPEGAEQY
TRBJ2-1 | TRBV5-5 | ASMGLGWNEQF
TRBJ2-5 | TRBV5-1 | ASTPPVGLQETQY
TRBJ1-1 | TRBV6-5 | ASSYAGTVNTEAF
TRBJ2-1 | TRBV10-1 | ASSTTSGRDHGEQF
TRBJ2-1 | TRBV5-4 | ASSSATGVANEQF
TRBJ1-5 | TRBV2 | ASSEARNRGVQPQH
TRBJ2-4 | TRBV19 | ASSIVLGRAVSGNIQY
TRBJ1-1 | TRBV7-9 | ASSFEGDGNTEAF
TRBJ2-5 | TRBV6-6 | ASRPTGFGSETQY
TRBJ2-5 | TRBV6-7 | ASSYPDNQETQY
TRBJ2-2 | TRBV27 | ASSSWHTGELF
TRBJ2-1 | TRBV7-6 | ASSHSGLAFYNEQF
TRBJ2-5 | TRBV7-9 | ASSLAEETQY
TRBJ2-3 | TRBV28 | ASSSPEGLAGTQY
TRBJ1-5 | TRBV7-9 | ASSAQDNNQPQH
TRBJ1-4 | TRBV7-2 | ASSLVSQGAGEKLF
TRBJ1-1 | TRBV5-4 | ASSLGGTGGLNTEAF
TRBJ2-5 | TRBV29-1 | SAPGVAGELETQY
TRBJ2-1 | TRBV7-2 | ASSPWGSGRGYNEQF
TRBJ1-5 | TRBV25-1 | ASSRDRPQH
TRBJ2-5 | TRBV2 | ASSEGTSGRGETQY
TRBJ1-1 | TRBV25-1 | ASSGDRVRTEAF
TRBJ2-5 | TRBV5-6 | ASSFRETQY
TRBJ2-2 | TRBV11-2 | ASSLDLGELF
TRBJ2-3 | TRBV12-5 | ASGEQGANTQY
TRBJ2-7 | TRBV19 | ASRTGGSLDEQY
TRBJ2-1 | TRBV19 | ASSIRGIYNEQF
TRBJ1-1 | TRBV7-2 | ASSSRQLEAF
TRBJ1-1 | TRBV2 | ASSETRSGITEAF
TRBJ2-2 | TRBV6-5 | ASSYWTSGSGELF
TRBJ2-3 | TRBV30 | AWSVAGGTDTQY
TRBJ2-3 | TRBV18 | ASSLEASTDTQY
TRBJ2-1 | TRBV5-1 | ASSPGTRGYHEQF
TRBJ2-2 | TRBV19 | ASNSGKQNTGELF
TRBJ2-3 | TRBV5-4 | ASSRSGGNTDTQY
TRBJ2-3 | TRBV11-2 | ASSSSGLAGVGTQY
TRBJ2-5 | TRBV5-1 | ASSLGAGTQETQY
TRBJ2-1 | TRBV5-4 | ASTSLLNSGNEQF
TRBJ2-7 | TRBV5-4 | ASSPRERSYEQY
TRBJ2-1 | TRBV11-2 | ASSFGLAGDHNEQF
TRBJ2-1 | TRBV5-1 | ASSLALAGDNEQF
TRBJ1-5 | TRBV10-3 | AMQGAVNQPQH
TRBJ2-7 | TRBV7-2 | ASSFRGGSGYEQY
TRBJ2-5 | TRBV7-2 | ASSPQGETQY
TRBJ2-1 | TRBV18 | ASSPPTGDEQF
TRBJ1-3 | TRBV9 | ASSVVDRGNTIY
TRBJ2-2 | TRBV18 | ASSSETGLNTGELF
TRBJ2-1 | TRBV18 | ASSPLENSYNEQF